The present T cell receptor beta chain was sequenced within a study of T cell responses to AZD1222 COVID-19 vaccine (dated by TCRdb to 2020 to 2022). With respect to the entire study: A total of 233 trial participants underwent TCR sequencing, of whom 207 received two doses of AZD1222 and some 25 received two doses of the MenACWY control vaccine. Enrollment into the trials was organized by age into subgroups of 18-55, 56-69 and 70-plus years, and those subgroups contained approximately 150, 30 and 60 TCR-sequenced participants, respectively.

Here is what the overall study found, with its caveats: In the small 56-69-year group, the increase in depth fell short of significance, most likely because of low power. Conclusions about previously exposed vaccinees were limited because only a handful of AZD1222 recipients were SARS-CoV-2 seropositive at baseline. Vaccine-associated CD4 TCRs spanned the whole spike protein, with dominant responses in regions 160-218 and 743-854. No day 14 peak-response samples were available, so repertoires were characterized only after the peak T cell response. Epitopes outside the regions mutated in the B.1.351 and B.1.1.7 variants were reportedly recognized by nearly half of the unique spike-specific TCRs. A significant rise in spike-specific TCR breadth and depth was observed after two AZD1222 doses relative to day 0 and relative to MenACWY recipients. Participants were mostly white British and included more females than males, and it was suggested by the authors that clonal diversity may have been underestimated.

Regarding this clone: This clone's antigen is unknown. Nothing much larger sits one base from this clone, and base qualities are not available.

According to the germline V gene, CDR1 reads KGHSH and CDR2 reads LQKENI. There are 14 amino acids in the CDR3, from cysteine to phenylalanine inclusive. Only the CDR3 DNA is retained, 42 bases long and in frame from the first base. V is cut by 2 bases and J by 4 bases, and the space between the germline ends is 11 bases. Interpreted using the paper, the time point label stands for: about 28 days (+/-7) after the second vaccine dose. Because spike-specific TCR depth and breadth did not differ between the two schedules, AZD1222 recipients who got a second dose at roughly 4 weeks were pooled with those who got a second dose at roughly 12 weeks. The vaccinee samples were drawn from two UK trials, COV001 and COV002, one of which was a single-blind randomized controlled phase 2/3 trial testing AZD1222 (ChAdOx1 nCoV-19) in healthy adults. Trial participant PBMC samples were collected at day 0 and day 28 after the second dose for TCRbeta chain sequencing.

The CDR3 regions of human TCRbeta chains were analyzed by immunosequencing. The paper's data handling went like this. Repertoire TCRs were matched against a reference library of SARS-CoV-2-specific TCRs generated with the MIRA antigen-specificity platform. Breadth was defined as the fraction of unique TCRs that were SARS-CoV-2-associated, and depth was defined as the fraction of total T cells that were SARS-CoV-2-associated. Using the MIRA data, each spike-specific TCR was mapped to the spike region that the TCR reacts to and placed in a CD4 or CD8 class. Log10-transformed breadth and depth values were compared by one-way ANOVA with Sidak's multiple comparisons tests. Held by TCRdb, this immuneACCESS table contains in-frame sequences only and omits some clones. Under half of the omission traces to an unresolved V gene where checked; the cause of the rest is unknown. V and J calls and clone size are as listed in that table; D and trimming were resolved from the DNA. The table for this sample lists about 140,000 clones; roughly 93% of them were counted only once. In total, the top ten clones hold more than 1.5% of the sample.

The source is an adult who received the AZD1222 COVID-19 vaccine. The chain was built from TRBV18 and TRBJ1-2, and possibly TRBD1, on 5 matching bases. The sequenced sample was peripheral blood, obtained 28 days after the second AZD1222 dose. For the CDR3, the sequence is CASSPRGIGYGYTF. The nucleotide sequence is TGTGCCAGCTCACCAAGGGGAATAGGCTATGGCTACACCTTC.